The 20 T cell receptor beta chains reported below all come from one sample, sequenced in a study of T cell repertoires in cytomegalovirus infection. These TCRs are of unknown antigen specificity. TCRdb re-analysed the reads in MiXCR, keeping a single row per CDR3 protein. The sample has 250,000 to 300,000 distinct CDR3 sequences, around 20% seen once. Sequencing used cultured PBMCs, obtained from culture after CMV antigen stimulation. The receptors come from a human donor in good health (CMV status not recorded). Some clones in this sample may be carry-over from other donors' samples.

This clonotype was counted between two and nine times. The CDR3 DNA is TGTGCCACCAGTGCCTCAAGAGGATACGAGCAGTACGTC. Its protein is CATSASRGYEQYV. V and J are TRBV24-1 and TRBJ2-7; D gene ambiguous. This CDR3 has 13 residues. V gave up 5 bases and J gave up 4 bases, with 11 bases separating them. Germline loops: CDR1 KGHDR, CDR2 SFDVKD.

This clonotype came up a few times. The V call is TRBV14, the J call TRBJ1-1; D is undetermined. Per the germline V gene, CDR1 is SGHDN and CDR2 is FVKESK. The CDR3 is 17 amino acids. V was pared by 1 base and J by 6 bases, with 21 bases between. CDR3 in amino acids: CASSQVVLLGNRAEAFF. CDR3 nucleotides: TGTGCCAGCAGCCAAGTTGTACTCCTAGGGAACCGGGCTGAAGCTTTCTTT.

This clonotype occurred many times. The chain is built from TRBV7-6 and TRBJ2-2; the match to TRBD2 covers 7 bases. The CDR3 contains 17 residues. V dropped 1 base and J dropped 4; count of bases not matched to a gene: 9. Germline assignment: CDR1 SGHVS and CDR2 FNYEAQ. The CDR3 DNA sequence: TGTGCCAGCAGCTTAGGGGTTAGCGGGCTAACCACCGGGGAGCTGTTTTTT. This translates into CASSLGVSGLTTGELFF. Complete variable domain (other parts from reference TRBV7-6 and TRBJ2-2): GAGVSQSPRYKVTKRGQDVALRCDPISGHVSLYWYRQALGQGPEFLTYFNYEAQQDKSGLPNDRFSAERPEGSISTLTIQRTEQRDSAMYRCASSLGVSGLTTGELFFGEGSRLTVL.

The chain is built from TRBV19 and TRBJ2-3; 7 positions match TRBD2. Germline V gives CDR1 LNHDA, CDR2 SQIVND (reference sequence). The V and J ends lost 6 bases and 2 bases, in that order; junction bases with no gene match: 5. The CDR3 length is 14 residues. The CDR3 DNA sequence: TGTGCCAGTAGGGAGACTAGCCCCACAGATACGCAGTATTTT. It is translated as CASRETSPTDTQYF.

The chain uses TRBV10-3 and TRBJ2-1; D could derive from TRBD1 or TRBD2 (5 bases each). Deletions cut 5 bases from V and 0 bases from J, with 11 bases between. The CDR3 consists of 15 residues. From germline, CDR1 is ENHRY and CDR2 SYGVKD. The CDR3 here is CAISMGESSYNEQFF. The CDR3 DNA reads as TGTGCCATCAGTATGGGGGAGAGCTCCTACAATGAGCAGTTCTTC.

The CDR3 is CASSIKKGGSSYNEQFF. The CDR3 DNA is TGTGCCAGTAGTATAAAGAAAGGCGGGTCTTCCTACAATGAGCAGTTCTTC. This sequence joins TRBV19 and TRBJ2-1; D is perhaps TRBD2 (5 bases). The CDR3 length is 17 residues. The V end lost 2 bases, the J end lost 1 base, and 15 bases lay between the germline ends. Germline V gene sequence: CDR1 LNHDA, CDR2 SQIVND (reference sequence).

This chain connects TRBV12-3 or TRBV12-4 to TRBJ1-3; tentatively, D is TRBD1 (6 bases). This CDR3 has 17 amino acids. V dropped 1 base and J dropped 4 bases, with 17 bases sitting between them. The CDR3: CASSLDLPGEYGNTIYF. As DNA, the CDR3 is TGTGCCAGCAGTTTAGACCTCCCAGGGGAGTACGGAAACACCATATATTTT.

This clonotype has a handful of counts. The chain combines TRBV5-6 with TRBJ2-7; 9 positions match TRBD1. The V gene end was trimmed by 3 bases and the J gene end by 3 bases; junction bases not matched to a gene: 7. CDR1 is SGHDT and CDR2 is YYEEEE in the germline V gene. This CDR3 is built from 15 residues. CDR3 nucleotides: TGTGCCAGCAGCTCAACGGGACAGGGAAGCTACGAGCAGTACTTC. Residues: CASSSTGQGSYEQYF.

This clonotype was recorded at least ten times. The J gene is TRBJ1-5, the V gene TRBV28; maybe TRBD1 (6 bases). V shed 10 bases and J shed 6 bases, with 16 bases lying between them. Per germline, CDR1 MDHEN and CDR2 SYDVKM. This CDR3 is 13 amino acids long. CDR3 coding DNA: TGTGCCATCTCCGAGGGGGGGGTTCAGCCCCAGCATTTT. Encoded protein: CAISEGGVQPQHF.

Concerning this clonotype: Since no conserved phenylalanine or tryptophan closes the CDR3, a read error is the likely cause. The chain recombines TRBV7-2 with TRBJ1-6; a weak D match, TRBD1 (5 bases). Trimming took 4 bases from V and 6 from J, leaving 10 bases between them. The CDR3 has 14 amino acids. CDR1 SGHTA and CDR2 FQGNSA come from the germline V gene. The CDR3 region has the DNA TGTGCCAGCAGCTATCGGACACGTAATTCACCCCTCCACATT. Translated, it gives CASSYRTRNSPLHI.

J is TRBJ1-6 and V is TRBV20-1, with a tentative D call TRBD1 (5 bases). The CDR3 is made up of 16 amino acids. The germline gives CDR1 DFQATT, CDR2 SNEGSKA (reference sequence). The ends were cut back, 6 bases at V and 6 bases at J, with 21 bases in the middle. CDR3 coding DNA: TGCAGTGCCTACCCTGGACAAGTCCTCCTTAATTCACCCCTCCACTTT. Translated: CSAYPGQVLLNSPLHF.

The chain uses TRBV7-9 and TRBJ2-4; a weak D match, TRBD1 (5 bases). This CDR3 has 12 amino acids. Trimming left V 6 bases short and J 6 bases short, with 9 bases between. CDR1 is SEHNR, CDR2 FQNEAQ, per germline (reference sequence). The CDR3 loop reads CASRGEANIQYF. Written as DNA, the CDR3 is TGTGCCAGCAGAGGGGAAGCAAACATTCAGTACTTC.

This clonotype was detected ten times or more. J is TRBJ2-1 and V is TRBV7-2, with TRBD2 matching 8 bases. The CDR3 has 17 residues. Germline lookup yields CDR1 SGHTA and CDR2 FQGNSA. Trimming took 1 base from V and 8 from J; bases not matched to a gene: 13. CDR3 sequence (DNA): TGTGCCAGCAGCTTAGGGAGGAGGGCGGGAGGTGGAGATGAGCAGTTCTTC. This encodes CASSLGRRAGGGDEQFF.

This clonotype has a handful of counts. The chain carries TRBV19 and TRBJ1-5; D call uncertain. Germline V lookup: CDR1 LNHDA, CDR2 SQIVND (reference sequence). This CDR3 comprises 13 residues. The germline V and J ends were trimmed by 6 bases and 1 base, with 7 bases remaining between them. This CDR3 reads CASRFGSNQPQHF. The DNA of the CDR3 is TGTGCCAGTAGATTCGGGAGCAATCAGCCCCAGCATTTT.

The chain has TRBV5-1 and TRBJ1-5; TRBD1 is a possible D gene (6 bases). CDR3 length: 13 residues. CDR1 and CDR2 (germline): SGHRS, YFSETQ. Trimming left V 4 bases short and J 4 bases short, with 9 bases between. CDR3: CASSTGQNQPQHF. CDR3 nucleotide sequence: TGCGCCAGCAGCACGGGACAAAATCAGCCCCAGCATTTT. The entire variable domain, with the rest obtained from reference TRBV5-1 and TRBJ1-5, is as follows: KAGVTQTPRYLIKTRGQQVTLSCSPISGHRSVSWYQQTPGQGLQFLFEYFSETQRNKGNFPGRFSGRQFSNSRSEMNVSTLELGDSALYLCASSTGQNQPQHFGDGTRLSIL.

The chain combines TRBV12-3 or TRBV12-4 with TRBJ2-1; TRBD2 agrees at 10 bases. Losses at the gene ends were 4 bases for V and 7 bases for J; bases not matched to a gene: 7. The CDR3 is 15 residues long. The DNA of the CDR3 is TGTGCCAGCAGTTCCGGGACTAGCGCTGCAAATGAGCAGTTCTTC. Amino acids: CASSSGTSAANEQFF.

The chain couples TRBV7-9 to TRBJ2-3; D is uncertain. CDR3 length: 16 residues. Germline V lookup: CDR1 SEHNR, CDR2 FQNEAQ (reference sequence). V was cut by 2 bases and J by 2 bases, with 14 bases left in between. CDR3 region: CASSLSHGGFTDTQYF. CDR3 coding DNA: TGTGCCAGCAGCTTAAGTCACGGTGGGTTCACAGATACGCAGTATTTT.

Concerning this clonotype itself: Its ends do not fully match the called genes, so a read error is possible. V and J are TRBV7-8 and TRBJ1-2; unclear D gene. The CDR3 totals 12 residues. Germline values: CDR1 SGHVS, CDR2 FQNEAQ. The CDR3 loop is CACSFVDYGYTF. Here the CDR3 DNA reads TGTGCCTGCAGCTTCGTGGACTATGGCTACACCTTC.

The chain is built from TRBV19 and TRBJ2-2; no definite D call. The CDR3 is made up of 14 amino acids. Germline-derived CDR1 and CDR2 are LNHDA and SQIVND (reference sequence). With 3 bases removed from V and 5 bases from J, the gap between germline ends came to 10 bases. CDR3: CASSIYVGTGELFF. DNA of the CDR3: TGTGCCAGTAGTATCTATGTGGGGACCGGGGAGCTGTTTTTT.

This clonotype was picked up a small number of times. This chain joins TRBV29-1 and TRBJ2-1; no clear D gene. The V gene lost 7 bases and the J gene lost 4 bases, with 5 bases spanning the gap. CDR3 length: 10 amino acids. Germline lookup yields CDR1 SQVTM and CDR2 ANQGSEA. CDR3 DNA: TGCAGCGCCCTGTACAATGAGCAGTTCTTC. Amino acids: CSALYNEQFF.